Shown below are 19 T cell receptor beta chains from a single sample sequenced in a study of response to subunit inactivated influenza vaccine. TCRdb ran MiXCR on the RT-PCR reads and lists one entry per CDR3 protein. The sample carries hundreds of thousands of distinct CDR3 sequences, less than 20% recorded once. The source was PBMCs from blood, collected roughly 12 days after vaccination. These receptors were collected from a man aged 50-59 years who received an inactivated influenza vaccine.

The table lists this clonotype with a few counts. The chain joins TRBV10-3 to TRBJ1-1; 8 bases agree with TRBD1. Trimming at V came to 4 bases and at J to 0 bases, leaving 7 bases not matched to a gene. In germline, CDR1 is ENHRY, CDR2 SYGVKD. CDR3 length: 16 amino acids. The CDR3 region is CAISGDRLNMNTEAFF. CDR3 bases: TGTGCCATCAGTGGGGACAGGCTCAACATGAACACTGAAGCTTTCTTT.

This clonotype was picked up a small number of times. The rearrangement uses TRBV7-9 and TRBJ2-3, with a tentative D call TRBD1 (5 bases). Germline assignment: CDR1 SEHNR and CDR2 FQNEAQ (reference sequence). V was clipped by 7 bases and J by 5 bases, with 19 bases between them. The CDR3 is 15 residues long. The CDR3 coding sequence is TGTGCCAGCACCGTATGGCGTACAGGTCAAGATACGCAGTATTTT. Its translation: CASTVWRTGQDTQYF. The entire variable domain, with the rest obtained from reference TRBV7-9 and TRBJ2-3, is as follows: DTGVSQNPRHKITKRGQNVTFRCDPISEHNRLYWYRQTLGQGPEFLTYFQNEAQLEKSRLLSDRFSAERPKGSFSTLEIQRTEQGDSAMYLCASTVWRTGQDTQYFGPGTRLTVL.

Written as DNA, the CDR3 is TGTGCCAGCCAAACCGGACTAGCGGGGAACACCGGGGAGCTGTTTTTT. This translates into CASQTGLAGNTGELFF. The chain uses TRBV28 and TRBJ2-2, with TRBD2 identical over 11 bases. Germline V gene data show CDR1 as MDHEN and CDR2 as SYDVKM. V shed 8 bases, J shed 1 base, and the junction held 6 bases outside the gene matches. The CDR3 consists of 16 residues.

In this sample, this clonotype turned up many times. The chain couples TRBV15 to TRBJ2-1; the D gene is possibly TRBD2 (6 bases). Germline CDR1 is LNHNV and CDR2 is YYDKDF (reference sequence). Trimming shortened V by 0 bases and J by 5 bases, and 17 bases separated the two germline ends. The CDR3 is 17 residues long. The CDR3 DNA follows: TGTGCCACCAGCAGAGATCCGGGGACTTTACCCGACAATGAGCAGTTCTTC. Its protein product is CATSRDPGTLPDNEQFF.

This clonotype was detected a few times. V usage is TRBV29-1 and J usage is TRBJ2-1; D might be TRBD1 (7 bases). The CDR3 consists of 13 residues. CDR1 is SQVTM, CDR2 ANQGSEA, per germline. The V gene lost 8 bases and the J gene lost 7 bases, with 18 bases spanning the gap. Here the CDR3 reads CSTLDRRGNEQFF. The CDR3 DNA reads TGCAGCACTTTGGACAGGAGGGGTAATGAGCAGTTCTTC.

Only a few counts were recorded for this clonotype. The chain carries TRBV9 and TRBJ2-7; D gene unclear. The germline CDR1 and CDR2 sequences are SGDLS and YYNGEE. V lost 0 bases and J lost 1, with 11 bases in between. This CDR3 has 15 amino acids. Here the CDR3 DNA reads TGTGCCAGCAGCGTAGGTGACGCACCTTCCTACGAGCAGTACTTC. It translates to CASSVGDAPSYEQYF.

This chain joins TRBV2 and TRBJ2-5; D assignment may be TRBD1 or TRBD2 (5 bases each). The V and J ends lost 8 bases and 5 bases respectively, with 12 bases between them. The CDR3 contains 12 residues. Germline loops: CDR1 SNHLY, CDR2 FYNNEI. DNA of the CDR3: TGTGCCAGCCGCCAAGGGACGGAGACCCAGTACTTC. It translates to CASRQGTETQYF. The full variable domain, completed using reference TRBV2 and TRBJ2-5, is EPEVTQTPSHQVTQMGQEVILRCVPISNHLYFYWYRQILGQKVEFLVSFYNNEISEKSEIFDDQFSVERPDGSNFTLKIRSTKLEDSAMYFCASRQGTETQYFGPGTRLLVL.

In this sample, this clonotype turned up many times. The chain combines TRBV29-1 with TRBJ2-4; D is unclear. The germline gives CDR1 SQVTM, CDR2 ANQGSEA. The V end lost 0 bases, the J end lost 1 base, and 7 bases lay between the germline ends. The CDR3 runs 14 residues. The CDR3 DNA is TGCAGCGTTGAAGATATGGGGGCCAAAAACATTCAGTACTTC. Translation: CSVEDMGAKNIQYF.

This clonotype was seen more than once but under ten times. This CDR3 is CASSLRVVRTDTQYF. The CDR3 bases are TGTGCCAGCAGCCTCAGGGTTGTGCGCACAGATACGCAGTATTTT. This rearrangement joins TRBV7-2 to TRBJ2-3; tentative D call: TRBD1 (5 bases). Germline values: CDR1 SGHTA, CDR2 FQGNSA. The V and J ends lost 5 bases and 1 base respectively, with 13 bases between them. This CDR3 has 15 amino acids. Drawing the rest from reference TRBV7-2 and TRBJ2-3, the complete variable domain is GAGVSQSPSNKVTEKGKDVELRCDPISGHTALYWYRQSLGQGLEFLIYFQGNSAPDKSGLPSDRFSAERTGGSVSTLTIQRTQQEDSAVYLCASSLRVVRTDTQYFGPGTRLTVL.

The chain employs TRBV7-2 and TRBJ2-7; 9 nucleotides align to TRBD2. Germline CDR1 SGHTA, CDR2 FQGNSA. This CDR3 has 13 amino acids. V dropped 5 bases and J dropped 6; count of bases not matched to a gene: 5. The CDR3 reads CASSKSGGFEQYF. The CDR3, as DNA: TGTGCCAGCAGCAAGAGCGGGGGGTTCGAGCAGTACTTC.

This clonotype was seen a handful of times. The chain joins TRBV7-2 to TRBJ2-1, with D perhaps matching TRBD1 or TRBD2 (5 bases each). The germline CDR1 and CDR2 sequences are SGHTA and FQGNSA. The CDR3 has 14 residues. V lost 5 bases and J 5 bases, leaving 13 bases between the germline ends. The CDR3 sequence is CASSTTGRNNEQFF. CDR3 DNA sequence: TGTGCCAGCAGCACGACGGGACGGAACAATGAGCAGTTCTTC. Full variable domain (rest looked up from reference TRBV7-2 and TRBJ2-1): GAGVSQSPSNKVTEKGKDVELRCDPISGHTALYWYRQSLGQGLEFLIYFQGNSAPDKSGLPSDRFSAERTGGSVSTLTIQRTQQEDSAVYLCASSTTGRNNEQFFGPGTRLTVL.

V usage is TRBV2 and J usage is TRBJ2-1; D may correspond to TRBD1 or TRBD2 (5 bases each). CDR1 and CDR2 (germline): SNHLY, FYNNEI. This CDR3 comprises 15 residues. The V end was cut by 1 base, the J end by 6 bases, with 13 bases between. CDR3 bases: TGTGCCAGCAGTGAAGGGCCGGGACGCATCAATGAGCAGTTCTTC. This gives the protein CASSEGPGRINEQFF.

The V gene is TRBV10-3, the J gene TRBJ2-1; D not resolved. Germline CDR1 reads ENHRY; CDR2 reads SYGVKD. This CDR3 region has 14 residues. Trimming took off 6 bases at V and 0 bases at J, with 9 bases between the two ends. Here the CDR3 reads CAIRESASYNEQFF. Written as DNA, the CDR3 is TGTGCCATCAGGGAGAGTGCCTCCTACAATGAGCAGTTCTTC.

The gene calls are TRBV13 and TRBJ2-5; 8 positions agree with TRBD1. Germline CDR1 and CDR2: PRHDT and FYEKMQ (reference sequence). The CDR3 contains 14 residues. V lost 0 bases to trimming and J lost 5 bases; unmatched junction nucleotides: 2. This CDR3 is CASSLGRTGETQYF. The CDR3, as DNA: TGTGCCAGCAGCTTAGGGAGGACAGGGGAGACCCAGTACTTC.

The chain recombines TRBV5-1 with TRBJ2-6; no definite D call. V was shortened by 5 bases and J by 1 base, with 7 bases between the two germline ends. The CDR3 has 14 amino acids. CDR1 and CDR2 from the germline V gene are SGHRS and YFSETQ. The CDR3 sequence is CASRRESGANVLTF. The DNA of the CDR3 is TGCGCCAGCAGGCGAGAGTCTGGGGCCAACGTCCTGACTTTC. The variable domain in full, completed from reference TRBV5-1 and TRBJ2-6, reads KAGVTQTPRYLIKTRGQQVTLSCSPISGHRSVSWYQQTPGQGLQFLFEYFSETQRNKGNFPGRFSGRQFSNSRSEMNVSTLELGDSALYLCASRRESGANVLTFGAGSRLTVL.

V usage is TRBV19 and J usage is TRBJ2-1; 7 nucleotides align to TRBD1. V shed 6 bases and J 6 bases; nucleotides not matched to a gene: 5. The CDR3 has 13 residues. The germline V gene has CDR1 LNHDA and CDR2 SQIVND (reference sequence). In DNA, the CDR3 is TGTGCCAGTAGCTTTGGGACAGTCAATGAGCAGTTCTTC. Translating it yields CASSFGTVNEQFF.

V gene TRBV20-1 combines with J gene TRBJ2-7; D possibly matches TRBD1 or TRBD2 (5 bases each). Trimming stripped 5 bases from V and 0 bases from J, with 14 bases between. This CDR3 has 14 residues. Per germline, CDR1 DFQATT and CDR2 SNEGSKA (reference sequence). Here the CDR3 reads CSAHHEGPSYEQYF. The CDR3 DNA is TGCAGTGCTCATCATGAGGGACCCTCCTACGAGCAGTACTTC.

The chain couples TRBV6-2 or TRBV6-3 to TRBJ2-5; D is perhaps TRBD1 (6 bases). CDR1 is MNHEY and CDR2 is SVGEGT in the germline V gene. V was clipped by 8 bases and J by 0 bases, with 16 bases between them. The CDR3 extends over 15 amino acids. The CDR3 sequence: CASGLGQLYQETQYF. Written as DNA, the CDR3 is TGTGCCAGCGGACTCGGACAGTTGTACCAAGAGACCCAGTACTTC.

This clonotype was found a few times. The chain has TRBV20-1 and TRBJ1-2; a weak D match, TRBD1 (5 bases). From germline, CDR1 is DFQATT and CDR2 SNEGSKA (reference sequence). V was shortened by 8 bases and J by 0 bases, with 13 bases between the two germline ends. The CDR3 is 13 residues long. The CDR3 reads CSFNKGTNYGYTF. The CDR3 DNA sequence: TGCAGTTTTAACAAGGGGACTAACTATGGCTACACCTTC.